This paragraph covers one T cell receptor (beta chain) sequence. CD8 cells classed as naive were CD45RO-negative and positively selected for CCR7, excluding terminally differentiated effector memory CD45RA+ cells. The protocol was immunoSEQ multiplex PCR, while the TCRdb copy is restricted to in-frame clones and leaves out a portion. This table has about 580,000 clones, 95% to 98% appearing once. The data were taken from a study of shared clonotypes between healthy human individuals. This CDR3 is built from 15 residues. Germline lookup yields CDR1 MNHNS and CDR2 SASEGT. Germline trimming cut 6 bases from V and 7 bases from J; bases unmatched to any gene: 10.

What was sequenced was naive CD8+ T cells sorted from blood. This chain links TRBV6-1 with TRBJ2-1; 9 nucleotides agree with TRBD1. The source of this sequence is a man aged 30 to 45 in good health. The CDR3 loop reads CASRSTGTGRNEQFF. The CDR3 nucleotides read TGTGCCAGCAGATCAACCGGGACAGGGCGGAATGAGCAGTTCTTC.